Presented here are 24 T cell receptor beta chains from one specimen sequenced in a study of cytomegalovirus exposure and HLA in healthy donors. The PCR was carried out with 60 Vbeta primers and 13 Jbeta primers. Clones were sequenced by immunoSEQ multiplex PCR, and TCRdb holds only the in-frame ones, with some missing. The profile shows some 100,000 clones, roughly 77% of them singletons. Specimen: PBMCs. The receptor source for this set is a woman aged 50 to 60 in good health and CMV-seropositive.

The V call is TRBV6-1, the J call TRBJ1-4; D is possibly TRBD1 (5 bases). This CDR3 has 15 residues. V was cut by 0 bases and J by 8 bases, with 13 bases left in between. Germline V gene sequence: CDR1 MNHNS, CDR2 SASEGT. CDR3 DNA sequence: TGTGCCAGCAGTGAAGCTGCGCAGGGTAGCGAAAAACTGTTTTTT. Translating it yields CASSEAAQGSEKLFF.

The CDR3 protein is CAWSGQGMPQYF. CDR3 nucleotides: TGTGCCTGGAGTGGACAGGGGATGCCGCAGTATTTT. V is TRBV30 and J is TRBJ2-3, with 8 bases matching TRBD1. The germline gives CDR1 GTSNPN, CDR2 SVGIG (reference sequence). CDR3 size: 12 residues. Trimming took 1 base from V and 10 from J; bases not matched to a gene: 4.

The chain links TRBV5-6 to TRBJ1-1; no clear D. This CDR3 contains 15 residues. Germline CDR1 reads SGHDT; CDR2 reads YYEEEE. Trimming removed 7 bases at V and 0 bases at J, with 16 bases between. The CDR3 sequence is CASEDSGRLNTEAFF. The DNA of the CDR3 is TGTGCCAGCGAGGACTCCGGCAGGTTGAACACTGAAGCTTTCTTT.

The rearrangement uses TRBV9 and TRBJ1-2, with D hard to call. V gave up 0 bases and J gave up 0 bases, with 12 bases separating them. The germline V gene encodes CDR1 SGDLS and CDR2 YYNGEE. This CDR3 contains 16 residues. The CDR3 DNA follows: TGTGCCAGCAGCGTAGATTGGGCCTCCGCTAACTATGGCTACACCTTC. It specifies CASSVDWASANYGYTF. Full variable domain (outside the CDR3, taken from reference TRBV9 and TRBJ1-2): DSGVTQTPKHLITATGQRVTLRCSPRSGDLSVYWYQQSLDQGLQFLIQYYNGEERAKGNILERFSAQQFPDLHSELNLSSLELGDSALYFCASSVDWASANYGYTFGSGTRLTVV.

The chain links TRBV28 to TRBJ1-1, with D perhaps matching TRBD1 (5 bases). The CDR3 is made up of 18 amino acids. In germline, CDR1 is MDHEN, CDR2 SYDVKM. With 4 bases removed from V and 1 base from J, the gap between germline ends came to 22 bases. CDR3 coding DNA: TGTGCCAGCAGTTCGTCCCCGGGGGGTGGGGTGAGGAACACTGAAGCTTTCTTT. This translates into CASSSSPGGGVRNTEAFF.

The genes are TRBV15 and TRBJ2-1; 11 bases map to TRBD2. Germline assignment: CDR1 LNHNV and CDR2 YYDKDF (reference sequence). The CDR3 is 22 amino acids. The V segment lost 5 bases and the J segment 0 bases; nucleotides outside the gene matches: 21. CDR3 DNA sequence: TGTGCCACCAGCGGAACATTTATAGCGGGAGGGCCCGGGTTAATCTCCTACAATGAGCAGTTCTTC. Translation: CATSGTFIAGGPGLISYNEQFF.

The sample holds a few counts of this clone. This sequence joins TRBV19 and TRBJ2-7, with D perhaps TRBD1 (6 bases). V was pared by 10 bases and J by 0 bases, with 10 bases between. Germline V CDR1 and CDR2: LNHDA, SQIVND (reference sequence). The CDR3 totals 12 residues. CDR3 region: CATRDNSYEQYF. CDR3 in DNA: TGTGCCACCCGGGACAACTCCTACGAGCAGTACTTC.

The J gene is TRBJ1-1, the V gene TRBV4-1; D is uncertain. CDR3 length: 14 residues. The V gene lost 1 base and the J gene lost 8 bases, with 14 bases spanning the gap. Per the germline V gene, CDR1 is MGHRA and CDR2 is YSYEKL. In nucleotides, the CDR3 is TGCGCCAGCAGCCAAGTGGTTTCCGTGAGGGAAGCTTTCTTT. It yields the protein CASSQVVSVREAFF.

This sequence joins TRBV7-8 and TRBJ2-7; no firm D call. V was clipped by 5 bases and J by 3 bases, with 14 bases between them. CDR1 and CDR2 (germline): SGHVS, FQNEAQ. This CDR3 contains 14 residues. CDR3 coding DNA: TGTGCCAGCAGCCCGCGGATCTATAGCTACGAGCAGTACTTC. This encodes CASSPRIYSYEQYF.

This chain joins TRBV4-1 and TRBJ1-1; D is unclear. The V gene lost 11 bases and the J gene lost 5 bases, with 12 bases spanning the gap. The CDR3 spans 11 residues. Germline assignment: CDR1 MGHRA and CDR2 YSYEKL. This CDR3 is CASVGGTEAFF. The CDR3 DNA reads as TGCGCCTCAGTTGGTGGTACTGAAGCTTTCTTT.

The chain is built from TRBV7-3 and TRBJ2-1; D not certain. Trimming took off 3 bases at V and 5 bases at J, with 8 bases between the two ends. The CDR3 loop spans 13 amino acids. CDR1 is SGHTA, CDR2 FQGTGA, per germline. CDR3 coding DNA: TGTGCCAGCAGCTTTTCTAGAAACAATGAGCAGTTCTTC. Protein product: CASSFSRNNEQFF.

The V gene is TRBV30, the J gene TRBJ2-2, with TRBD2 matching 12 bases. Trimming cost V 3 bases and J 2 bases; bases outside gene matches: 7. Germline CDR1 GTSNPN, CDR2 SVGIG (reference sequence). This CDR3 contains 17 residues. The CDR3 coding sequence is TGTGCCTGGAGCCGAGGACTAGCGGGGAAAAACACCGGGGAGCTGTTTTTT. Protein sequence: CAWSRGLAGKNTGELFF.

This chain links TRBV27 with TRBJ1-5; the D is unclear. Trimming shortened V by 6 bases and J by 2 bases, and 5 bases separated the two germline ends. Germline V gene sequence: CDR1 MNHEY, CDR2 SMNVEV (reference sequence). CDR3 length equals 12 residues. The CDR3 is CASSPGNQPQHF. The DNA for the CDR3 is TGTGCCAGCAGCCCCGGCAATCAGCCCCAGCATTTT.

This chain uses TRBV4-1 with TRBJ1-2, with D possibly TRBD1 on 6 matching bases. V was trimmed by 6 bases and J by 7 bases, leaving 24 bases between them. Germline values: CDR1 MGHRA, CDR2 YSYEKL. CDR3 size: 16 residues. This CDR3 is CASSPGGALPVVGYTF. The DNA for the CDR3 is TGCGCCAGCAGTCCGGGGGGCGCCTTGCCCGTCGTTGGCTACACCTTC.

Here the CDR3 reads CASSPEWSRLYEQYF. Written as DNA, the CDR3 is TGTGCCAGCAGCCCCGAGTGGTCGAGGCTTTACGAGCAGTACTTC. The chain joins TRBV11-2 to TRBJ2-7; D ambiguous. Germline assignment: CDR1 SGHAT and CDR2 FQNNGV. V lost 5 bases, J lost 4 bases, and 18 bases lay in between. This CDR3 has 15 residues.

This sequence joins TRBV19 and TRBJ2-7, with TRBD1 matching 10 bases. This CDR3 is 14 amino acids long. Per the germline V gene, CDR1 is LNHDA and CDR2 is SQIVND (reference sequence). V was clipped by 3 bases and J by 4 bases; unmatched bases: 3. CDR3 bases: TGTGCCAGTAGTATCCGGACAGGGGGGTACGAGCAGTACTTC. It translates to CASSIRTGGYEQYF.

The chain uses TRBV10-3 and TRBJ2-3, with D hard to call. CDR1 is ENHRY and CDR2 is SYGVKD in the germline V gene. The CDR3 runs 16 residues. V lost 2 bases and J 7 bases, leaving 19 bases between the germline ends. The CDR3 protein is CAISEGHSPTYNTQYF. CDR3 coding DNA: TGTGCCATCAGTGAGGGGCACTCTCCAACCTACAATACGCAGTATTTT.

J is TRBJ2-7 and V is TRBV29-1; 10 nucleotides match TRBD1. With V trimmed by 3 bases and J by 0 bases, 5 bases remained unmatched. The V gene's germline CDR1 is SQVTM and CDR2 ANQGSEA. There are 15 residues in the CDR3. CDR3 sequence reads: CSVDTGQGISYEQYF. CDR3 nucleotide sequence: TGCAGCGTTGATACGGGACAGGGGATCTCCTACGAGCAGTACTTC.

The chain is built from TRBV9 and TRBJ2-7, with 10 bases matching TRBD2. The V gene's germline CDR1 is SGDLS and CDR2 YYNGEE. CDR3 length: 18 residues. V lost 7 bases and J lost 0; bases outside the gene matches: 16. CDR3 amino acids: CASGDPGTSVLNSYEQYF. As DNA, the CDR3 is TGTGCCAGCGGGGATCCCGGGACTAGCGTCCTGAACTCCTACGAGCAGTACTTC.

V gene TRBV7-9 combines with J gene TRBJ2-1; D is possibly TRBD2 (6 bases). The CDR3 sequence is 13 residues long. Germline CDR1 is SEHNR and CDR2 is FQNEAQ (reference sequence). V was shortened by 2 bases and J by 10 bases, with 12 bases between the two germline ends. CDR3 residues: CASSLILAREQFF. CDR3 nucleotides: TGTGCCAGCAGCTTAATTCTAGCGAGGGAGCAGTTCTTC.

The V call is TRBV11-2, the J call TRBJ2-5; 9 bases align to TRBD2. With the DNA end fitting TRBJ2-7 better, the J assignment may be wrong. The CDR3 extends over 16 amino acids. Germline V gives CDR1 SGHAT, CDR2 FQNNGV. In DNA form, the CDR3 reads TGTGCCAGCAGCTTAGGGGGAGCGGGAGGACACTACGAGCAGTACTTC. It encodes CASSLGGAGGHYEQYF.

V is TRBV5-1 and J is TRBJ1-2, with no clear D. The length of the CDR3 is 14 residues. With 2 bases removed from V and 2 bases from J, the gap between germline ends came to 10 bases. Germline V gives CDR1 SGHRS, CDR2 YFSETQ. The CDR3 reads CASSLGGQNYGYTF. The CDR3 DNA follows: TGCGCCAGCAGCTTAGGTGGGCAGAACTATGGCTACACCTTC. The full variable domain, completed using reference TRBV5-1 and TRBJ1-2, is KAGVTQTPRYLIKTRGQQVTLSCSPISGHRSVSWYQQTPGQGLQFLFEYFSETQRNKGNFPGRFSGRQFSNSRSEMNVSTLELGDSALYLCASSLGGQNYGYTFGSGTRLTVV.

This clone was seen only once. CDR3 sequence: CASSQVPLAGGYAYNEQFF. The CDR3 coding sequence is TGCGCCAGCAGCCAAGTCCCCCTAGCGGGAGGATACGCCTACAATGAGCAGTTCTTC. This chain connects TRBV4-1 to TRBJ2-1, with TRBD2 matching over 11 bases. CDR3 length: 19 amino acids. The V segment lost 1 base and the J segment 2 bases; nucleotides outside the gene matches: 10. Germline loops: CDR1 MGHRA, CDR2 YSYEKL.

J is TRBJ1-2 and V is TRBV12-2; the table assigns TRBD1, which was not confirmed against the DNA. TRBV12-2 is recorded as a pseudogene. This CDR3 region has 13 residues. The CDR3 sequence: CASRKTGEDGYTF. In DNA, the CDR3 is TGTGCAAGTCGCAAGACAGGGGAGGATGGCTACACCTTC.